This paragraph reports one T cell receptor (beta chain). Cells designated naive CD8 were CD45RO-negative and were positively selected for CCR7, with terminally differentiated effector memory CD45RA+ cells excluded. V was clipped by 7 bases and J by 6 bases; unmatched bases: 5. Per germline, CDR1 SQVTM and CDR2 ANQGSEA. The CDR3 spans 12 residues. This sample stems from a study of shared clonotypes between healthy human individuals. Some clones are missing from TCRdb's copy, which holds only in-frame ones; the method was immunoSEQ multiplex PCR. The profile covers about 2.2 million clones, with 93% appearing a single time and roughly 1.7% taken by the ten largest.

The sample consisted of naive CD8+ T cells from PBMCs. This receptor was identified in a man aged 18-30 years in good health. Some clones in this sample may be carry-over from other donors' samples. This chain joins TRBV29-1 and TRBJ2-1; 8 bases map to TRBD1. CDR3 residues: CSALTGGNEQFF. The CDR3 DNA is TGCAGCGCCCTTACAGGGGGCAATGAGCAGTTCTTC.